The 7 T cell receptor beta chains presented below share a single source sample, sequenced in a study of blood T cell repertoires in COVID-19. Only in-frame clones appear in the TCRdb table, and some are missing; sequencing was by immunoSEQ multiplex PCR. The table records 17,000 or so clones, around 80% of them present only once. Sequencing input: peripheral blood. The source of these receptors is a man aged 60 to 69 with active or convalescent COVID-19.

This chain uses TRBV10-3 with TRBJ2-7; maybe TRBD1 (6 bases). Germline loops: CDR1 ENHRY, CDR2 SYGVKD. The CDR3 contains 14 residues. Trimming stripped 6 bases from V and 3 bases from J, with 15 bases between. The CDR3 sequence: CAISRRDKDYEQYF. The CDR3 bases are TGTGCCATCAGCCGACGGGACAAGGACTACGAGCAGTACTTC.

The chain combines TRBV7-8 with TRBJ1-1; D remains ambiguous. The CDR3 runs to 13 residues. Germline-derived CDR1 and CDR2 are SGHVS and FQNEAQ. V was clipped by 3 bases and J by 1 base, with 6 bases between them. CDR3 residues: CASSFNTNTEAFF. The DNA for the CDR3 is TGTGCCAGCAGCTTCAACACGAACACTGAAGCTTTCTTT.

The table lists this clone with a count of one. The chain employs TRBV30 and TRBJ1-2; TRBD1 matches 8 bases. Trimming cost V 6 bases and J 1 base; bases outside gene matches: 4. The CDR3 has 13 residues. Germline V gene lookup returns CDR1 GTSNPN and CDR2 SVGIG (reference sequence). CDR3 sequence: CACKQGVNYGYTF. CDR3 DNA: TGTGCCTGTAAACAGGGGGTTAACTATGGCTACACCTTC.

The rearrangement links TRBV12-3 or TRBV12-4 to TRBJ2-1; 10 positions match TRBD2. The ends lost 10 bases at V and 3 bases at J; junction bases unmatched: 3. The CDR3 is 13 residues long. The CDR3 protein is CATRTSGYNEQFF. The CDR3 region has the DNA TGTGCCACCAGGACTAGCGGCTACAATGAGCAGTTCTTC.

The chain employs TRBV4-2 and TRBJ2-3; a weak D match, TRBD2 (6 bases). Germline lookup yields CDR1 LGHNA and CDR2 YNFKEQ. Trimming removed 1 base at V and 2 bases at J, with 10 bases between. This CDR3 has 15 amino acids. The CDR3 sequence: CASSQGAGITDTQYF. The CDR3 bases are TGTGCCAGCAGCCAAGGAGCGGGCATCACAGATACGCAGTATTTT.

The rearrangement links TRBV6-1 to TRBJ2-3; TRBD1 matches at 10 bases. CDR1 and CDR2 from the germline V gene are MNHNS and SASEGT. V gave up 5 bases and J gave up 5 bases; unmatched junction bases: 7. The CDR3 is made up of 15 amino acids. The CDR3 coding sequence is TGTGCCAGCAGTCCCCGGGACAGGGGTAAAGATACGCAGTATTTT. It encodes CASSPRDRGKDTQYF.

The gene calls are TRBV30 and TRBJ1-4; D possibly corresponds to TRBD1 (5 bases). The germline V gene encodes CDR1 GTSNPN and CDR2 SVGIG (reference sequence). Trimming took 2 bases from V and 5 from J, leaving 9 bases between them. The CDR3 runs to 13 residues. The CDR3 bases are TGTGCCTGGAGTAAGAACAGGAATGAAAAACTGTTTTTT. As protein: CAWSKNRNEKLFF.